Listed below are T cell receptor beta chains from one sample, sequenced in a study of blood T cell repertoires in COVID-19. Here immunoSEQ multiplex PCR was the method, and the copy in TCRdb shows in-frame clones only, minus some. Among a few hundred thousand clones listed, approximately 84% were seen once. Sequences were obtained from PBMCs or T cells enriched from blood (not recorded which). The receptors were sampled from a woman between 50 and 59 years old who had been exposed to COVID-19. CDR3s include the opening cysteine and the closing phenylalanine or tryptophan. D genes are given only for firm matches. The size field is filled for only some rows; it gives once, few, many or a size class.

J gene | D gene | clone size | V gene | CDR3 protein | CDR3 DNA
TRBJ1-6 | TRBD1 | many | TRBV6-1 | CASSEGQGYSPLHF | TGTGCCAGCAGTGAAGGACAGGGATACTCACCCCTCCACTTT
TRBJ1-1 | TRBD1 | - | TRBV3-1/TRBV3-2 | CASSPGTGAFF | TGTGCCAGCAGCCCAGGGACAGGAGCTTTCTTT
TRBJ2-2 | TRBD1 | - | TRBV5-1 | CASHRDRGGGELFF | TGCGCCTCCCACCGTGACAGGGGTGGCGGGGAGCTGTTTTTT
TRBJ1-5 | TRBD1 | - | TRBV28 | CASSLSRGPGNQPQHF | TGTGCCAGCAGTTTATCAAGGGGGCCTGGCAATCAGCCCCAGCATTTT
TRBJ1-5 | - | - | TRBV30 | CAWSPRSGLGGNNQPQHF | TGTGCCTGGAGTCCCCGGTCCGGACTAGGAGGAAACAATCAGCCCCAGCATTTT
TRBJ2-1 | TRBD2 | once | TRBV10-1 | CASTPTRGGVSEQFF | TGCGCCAGCACCCCCACGCGGGGGGGCGTGAGTGAGCAGTTCTTC
TRBJ1-4 | - | - | TRBV9 | CASSVGAGANEKLFF | TGTGCCAGCAGCGTAGGGGCAGGGGCTAATGAAAAACTGTTTTTT
TRBJ2-5 | - | - | TRBV2 | CASTKRGETQYF | TGTGCCAGCACCAAGAGGGGGGAGACCCAGTACTTC
TRBJ1-5 | - | - | TRBV18 | CASSLSDRNQPQHF | TGTGCCAGCTCACTATCGGACAGAAATCAGCCCCAGCATTTT
TRBJ1-2 | - | - | TRBV9 | CASSSGWVGYGYTF | TGTGCCAGCAGTTCCGGGTGGGTTGGCTATGGCTACACCTTC
TRBJ2-7 | - | - | TRBV28 | CASKRPGAEHYEQYF | TGTGCCAGCAAACGACCAGGGGCCGAACACTACGAGCAGTACTTC
TRBJ2-5 | TRBD1 | - | TRBV4-1 | CASSQADRGRRQETQYF | TGCGCCAGCAGCCAAGCAGACAGGGGGCGCCGACAAGAGACCCAGTACTTC
TRBJ2-3 | TRBD2 | - | TRBV30 | CAWSVSGGFPDTQYF | TGTGCCTGGAGTGTTAGCGGGGGATTCCCAGATACGCAGTATTTT
TRBJ2-7 | TRBD2 | - | TRBV2 | CASSLGLAPIEQYF | TGTGCCAGCAGTCTAGGACTAGCTCCAATAGAGCAGTACTTC
TRBJ2-7 | TRBD2 | - | TRBV7-2 | CASSSMGLAGGRRYEQYF | TGTGCCAGCAGCTCTATGGGACTAGCGGGGGGGCGAAGGTACGAGCAGTACTTC
TRBJ2-3 | TRBD1 | - | TRBV5-1 | CASGQGHSTDTQYF | TGCGCCAGCGGACAGGGCCACAGCACAGATACGCAGTATTTT
TRBJ2-7 | - | - | TRBV18 | CASSDADEQYF | TGTGCCAGCTCCGACGCGGACGAGCAGTACTTC
TRBJ1-1 | - | - | TRBV12-3/TRBV12-4 | CASSFRDTEAFF | TGTGCCAGCAGTTTTCGAGACACTGAAGCTTTCTTT
TRBJ1-6 | TRBD1 | - | TRBV2 | CASNRGSWSPLHF | TGTGCCAGCAACAGGGGGTCATGGTCACCCCTCCACTTT
TRBJ2-3 | TRBD2 | - | TRBV7-9 | CASSLARTSGGGDTQYF | TGTGCCAGCAGCTTAGCGCGGACTAGCGGGGGAGGCGATACGCAGTATTTT
TRBJ1-2 | - | - | TRBV13 | CASSLEDRYGYTF | TGTGCCAGCAGCTTAGAGGACAGATATGGCTACACCTTC
TRBJ1-1 | - | - | TRBV5-1 | CASSLETTLRRTEAFF | TGCGCCAGCAGCTTGGAGACAACTCTAAGGAGGACTGAAGCTTTCTTT
TRBJ1-1 | - | - | TRBV6-6 | CASSYMEGGTEAFF | TGTGCCAGCAGTTACATGGAGGGTGGCACTGAAGCTTTCTTT
TRBJ1-2 | - | - | TRBV11-2 | CASSPEGGYGYTF | TGTGCCAGCAGCCCGGAAGGGGGCTATGGCTACACCTTC
TRBJ1-2 | - | - | TRBV19 | CASSILAGRNYGYTF | TGTGCCAGTAGTATCCTGGCAGGGCGGAACTATGGCTACACCTTC
TRBJ2-5 | - | - | TRBV24-1 | CATSDIRGDRQETQYF | TGTGCCACCAGTGACATAAGGGGGGACAGACAAGAGACCCAGTACTTC
TRBJ1-6 | - | - | TRBV28 | CASSSLASSPLHF | TGTGCCAGCAGTAGTCTAGCTAGTTCACCCCTCCACTTT
TRBJ2-5 | - | - | TRBV18 | CASSPFLGGETQYF | TGTGCCAGCTCACCATTTTTAGGAGGAGAGACCCAGTACTTC
TRBJ1-5 | TRBD1 | once | TRBV12-3/TRBV12-4 | CASSSRGDGPQHF | TGTGCCAGCAGTTCCAGGGGGGACGGGCCCCAGCATTTT
TRBJ2-3 | - | once | TRBV19 | CASSTRRGNTQYF | TGTGCCAGTAGTACGAGGAGGGGAAATACGCAGTATTTT
TRBJ1-3 | - | few | TRBV5-1 | CASSLAAPTEGNTIYF | TGCGCCAGCAGCTTGGCCGCGCCGACGGAGGGAAACACCATATATTTT
TRBJ1-1 | - | once | TRBV9 | CASSVEPDSMNTEAFF | TGTGCCAGCAGCGTAGAACCGGACTCGATGAACACTGAAGCTTTCTTT
TRBJ1-1 | - | - | TRBV7-2 | CASSPTGQLNTEAFF | TGTGCCAGCAGCCCAACTGGACAGCTGAACACTGAAGCTTTCTTT
TRBJ1-1 | - | once | TRBV7-9 | CASSSPSRTEAFF | TGTGCCAGCAGCTCTCCGAGCCGGACTGAAGCTTTCTTT
TRBJ2-3 | - | - | TRBV27 | CASSPLDYRTDTQYF | TGTGCCAGCAGCCCACTGGACTACAGAACAGATACGCAGTATTTT
TRBJ1-1 | - | - | TRBV11-2 | CASSLKEGTEAFF | TGTGCCAGCAGCTTAAAGGAGGGCACTGAAGCTTTCTTT
TRBJ1-1 | - | - | TRBV28 | CASSGQTYTEAFF | TGTGCCAGCAGTGGGCAGACATACACTGAAGCTTTCTTT
TRBJ2-1 | - | - | TRBV30 | CAWSVERLYNEQFF | TGTGCCTGGAGTGTAGAGCGGCTTTACAATGAGCAGTTCTTC
TRBJ1-1 | TRBD1 | - | TRBV11-3 | CASSLGQAANTEAFF | TGTGCCAGCAGCTTGGGACAGGCCGCGAACACTGAAGCTTTCTTT
TRBJ2-1 | TRBD1 | - | TRBV18 | CASSPRTGVGNEQFF | TGTGCCAGCTCACCACGGACAGGGGTCGGGAATGAGCAGTTCTTC
TRBJ1-2 | - | - | TRBV4-3 | CASSQDVRQNLNYGYTF | TGCGCCAGCAGCCAAGATGTGAGGCAGAACCTTAACTATGGCTACACCTTC